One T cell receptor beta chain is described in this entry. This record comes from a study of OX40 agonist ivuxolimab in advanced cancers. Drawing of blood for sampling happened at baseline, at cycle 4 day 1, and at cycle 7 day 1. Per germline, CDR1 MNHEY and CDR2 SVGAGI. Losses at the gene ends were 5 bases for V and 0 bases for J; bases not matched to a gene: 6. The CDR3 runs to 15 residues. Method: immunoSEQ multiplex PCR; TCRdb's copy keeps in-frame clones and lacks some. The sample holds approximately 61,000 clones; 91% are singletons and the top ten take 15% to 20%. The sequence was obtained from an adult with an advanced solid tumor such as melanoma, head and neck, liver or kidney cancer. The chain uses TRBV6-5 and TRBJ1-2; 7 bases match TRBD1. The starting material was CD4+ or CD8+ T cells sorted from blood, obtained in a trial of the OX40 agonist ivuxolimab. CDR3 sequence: CASSPGTVSNYGYTF. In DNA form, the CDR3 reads TGTGCCAGCAGTCCCGGGACAGTTTCTAACTATGGCTACACCTTC.